Presented here are 28 T cell receptor beta chains from one specimen sequenced in a study of monozygotic twins with inflammatory bowel disease. TCRdb reprocessed the 5' RACE reads and stores each CDR3 protein as one record, lacking DNA. Recorded for this sample: some 300,000 distinct CDR3 sequences. Input material: blood. All receptors come from a human donor with ulcerative colitis or Crohn's disease, or a healthy co-twin of an affected twin (not recorded which).

This chain joins TRBV5-1 and TRBJ2-7; as DNA is missing, the TRBD2 call by TCRdb cannot be tested. The CDR3 sequence is 14 residues long. From germline, CDR1 is SGHRS and CDR2 YFSETQ. Here the CDR3 reads CASSIRTAFYEQYF.

This chain links TRBV12-3 or TRBV12-4 with TRBJ1-6. This CDR3 region has 14 residues. The CDR3 here is CASSFSDYNSPLHF.

The genes are TRBV4-3 and TRBJ2-7; the D call from TCRdb, TRBD1, cannot be confirmed without DNA. Germline lookup yields CDR1 LGHNA and CDR2 YSLEER. The CDR3 extends over 17 amino acids. This chain's CDR3 is CASSLNVAGTGVYEQYF.

The gene calls are TRBV2 and TRBJ2-3. Germline loops: CDR1 SNHLY, CDR2 FYNNEI. The CDR3 runs 14 residues. The CDR3 sequence is CASSEVSPTDTQYF. Full variable domain (missing parts from reference TRBV2 and TRBJ2-3): EPEVTQTPSHQVTQMGQEVILRCVPISNHLYFYWYRQILGQKVEFLVSFYNNEISEKSEIFDDQFSVERPDGSNFTLKIRSTKLEDSAMYFCASSEVSPTDTQYFGPGTRLTVL.

CDR3: CASSVGLARYEQYF. This chain joins TRBV9 and TRBJ2-7; absent DNA, TCRdb's TRBD2 call cannot be checked. CDR1 and CDR2 from the germline V gene are SGDLS and YYNGEE. The CDR3 loop spans 14 amino acids.

The rearrangement joins TRBV29-1 to TRBJ2-5; as DNA is missing, the TRBD1 call by TCRdb cannot be tested. The CDR3 length is 12 residues. Germline CDR1 SQVTM, CDR2 ANQGSEA. CDR3 protein: CSGAPPWETQYF.

The chain has TRBV6-2 or TRBV6-3 and TRBJ1-5. The CDR3 totals 14 residues. The V gene's germline CDR1 is MNHEY and CDR2 SVGEGT. CDR3 residues: CASSALDSNQPQHF.

The chain carries TRBV7-2 and TRBJ1-5. The CDR3 has 15 amino acids. The germline CDR1 and CDR2 sequences are SGHTA and FQGNSA. The CDR3 loop reads CASSLHRLSNQPQHF.

The chain combines TRBV4-3 with TRBJ2-1; TCRdb's assignment of TRBD1 cannot be checked, as there is no DNA. Germline V CDR1 and CDR2: LGHNA, YSLEER. The CDR3 has 15 residues. CDR3 residues: CASSQDGNRYNEQFF.

The chain joins TRBV28 to TRBJ2-7; TCRdb calls TRBD2, which cannot be checked without DNA. The CDR3 runs to 19 residues. In germline, CDR1 is MDHEN, CDR2 SYDVKM. CDR3 residues: CASSSHAGGALSMSYEQYF.

The chain combines TRBV7-9 with TRBJ2-7. The CDR3 sequence is 15 residues long. Germline lookup yields CDR1 SEHNR and CDR2 FQNEAQ (reference sequence). The CDR3: CASSLSLGGSYEQYF.

This chain connects TRBV7-9 to TRBJ1-4; TCRdb returns TRBD1, unconfirmable since there is no DNA. The CDR3 extends over 16 amino acids. Germline lookup yields CDR1 SEHNR and CDR2 FQNEAQ (reference sequence). This CDR3 is CASSRSPGGSYEKLFF.

The genes are TRBV7-2 and TRBJ2-1; TCRdb picks TRBD1, but there is no DNA to check that call. The CDR3 is 16 amino acids. Germline CDR1 SGHTA, CDR2 FQGNSA. CDR3 loop: CASSLEGTGRYNEQFF.

The rearrangement joins TRBV7-6 to TRBJ2-3; TCRdb's D call of TRBD1 is untestable without DNA. The CDR3 loop spans 15 amino acids. The germline V gene has CDR1 SGHVS and CDR2 FNYEAQ. The chain's CDR3 is CASSPSPLTGHTQYF. The variable domain in full, completed from reference TRBV7-6 and TRBJ2-3, reads GAGVSQSPRYKVTKRGQDVALRCDPISGHVSLYWYRQALGQGPEFLTYFNYEAQQDKSGLPNDRFSAERPEGSISTLTIQRTEQRDSAMYRCASSPSPLTGHTQYFGPGTRLTVL.

J is TRBJ2-7 and V is TRBV12-3 or TRBV12-4; TCRdb picks TRBD1, but there is no DNA to check that call. CDR3 size: 14 residues. CDR3 loop: CASSPAGTGYEQYF.

The V and J genes are TRBV11-2 and TRBJ2-2; TCRdb names TRBD1, which stays unverified in the absence of DNA. The CDR3 is 14 amino acids. Germline V lookup: CDR1 SGHAT, CDR2 FQNNGV. CDR3 residues: CASRRGGNTGELFF.

This sequence joins TRBV5-6 and TRBJ2-1; TCRdb returns TRBD2, unconfirmable since there is no DNA. The V gene's germline CDR1 is SGHDT and CDR2 YYEEEE. CDR3 length: 16 residues. CDR3 amino acids: CASSLGLAGVSNEQFF.

J is TRBJ2-5 and V is TRBV20-1; the D gene TCRdb calls, TRBD1, cannot be checked with no DNA. There are 16 residues in the CDR3. Germline values: CDR1 DFQATT, CDR2 SNEGSKA (reference sequence). The CDR3: CSATRAATGGQETQYF.

The genes are TRBV24-1 and TRBJ1-2. Per the germline V gene, CDR1 is KGHDR and CDR2 is SFDVKD. The CDR3 has 14 amino acids. CDR3 in amino acids: CATSGVDGLYGYTF.

The chain recombines TRBV7-6 with TRBJ2-1; TCRdb's D gene call, TRBD2, goes unchecked for lack of DNA. The CDR3 runs 15 residues. Germline CDR1 SGHVS, CDR2 FNYEAQ. The CDR3 is CASSSPLAGPNEQFF.

The CDR3 spells CASSPPTGGTEAFF. The chain uses TRBV18 and TRBJ1-1. This CDR3 comprises 14 residues. Looked up from germline, CDR1 is KGHSH and CDR2 is LQKENI.

The chain recombines TRBV18 with TRBJ1-4; TCRdb gives TRBD1 as the D gene, but with no DNA this cannot be confirmed. CDR3 size: 15 residues. Germline V gene lookup returns CDR1 KGHSH and CDR2 LQKENI. This chain's CDR3 is CASSPGATTNEKLFF.

V usage is TRBV6-2 or TRBV6-3 and J usage is TRBJ1-1. The CDR3 covers 13 residues. From germline, CDR1 is MNHEY and CDR2 SVGEGT. The CDR3 loop reads CASSSMTVAIAFF.

The chain combines TRBV29-1 with TRBJ2-7; the TCRdb call, TRBD2, lacks DNA for checking. The CDR3 is 12 amino acids. CDR1 and CDR2 from the germline V gene are SQVTM and ANQGSEA. This CDR3 reads CSASGGPYEQYF.

The gene calls are TRBV7-3 and TRBJ2-3; the D gene TCRdb calls, TRBD1, cannot be checked with no DNA. This CDR3 is built from 14 residues. The germline gives CDR1 SGHTA, CDR2 FQGTGA. The CDR3 here is CASSFPGRVDTQYF.

The CDR3 sequence is CASSLGSGQKNYGYTF. V is TRBV5-6 and J is TRBJ1-2; TCRdb's D gene call, TRBD1, goes unchecked for lack of DNA. CDR3 size: 16 residues. Germline assignment: CDR1 SGHDT and CDR2 YYEEEE.

The CDR3: CSVEGLAGGTYEQYF. The chain couples TRBV29-1 to TRBJ2-7; TCRdb's D call of TRBD2 is untestable without DNA. The CDR3 is 15 residues long. Germline loops: CDR1 SQVTM, CDR2 ANQGSEA.

The rearrangement links TRBV18 to TRBJ1-6; TCRdb indicates TRBD1, and absent DNA this call remains unverified. Germline-derived CDR1 and CDR2 are KGHSH and LQKENI. CDR3 size: 16 residues. The CDR3 is CASSPRTGIIDSPLHF.